Sequencing of this TCR beta chain was carried out in a study of blood T cell repertoires in COVID-19 (dated by TCRdb to 2020 to 2022). Describing the broader study: Samples covering the acute and convalescent phases of COVID-19 were provided by collaborators in the United States, Italy and Spain. The material from the prospective study consisted of cDNA or gDNA derived from T cells, B-cell-depleted T cells, or PBMCs. Subjects who had been exposed to COVID-19, were actively infected with it, or had recovered from it provided the deeply sampled blood TCRbeta repertoires that made up the dataset. The repertoires were released in a freely available public database meant as a resource for research on the immune response to SARS-CoV-2. Samples came from the ongoing ImmuneRACE study (first 160 participants) plus 1,254 subjects from 6 global collaborators. Sample metadata almost always included a de-identified subject ID, COVID-19 status, age in years and sex. Where available, HLA class I and class II types were obtained from metadata supplied by the sample provider rather than from assay-based typing. The full study reports these points: The amount of clinical and demographic metadata varied by source and participant and was provided uncurated.

About this clone itself: This clone's antigen is unknown. Base qualities are not provided; no much larger clone lies one nucleotide away.

TCRbeta CDR3 regions were amplified from genomic DNA using the immunoSEQ Assay, a bias-controlled multiplex PCR. As for the original processing: The number of nucleated cells in each sample was estimated from the amplification of reference gene primers within the assay. To quantify the absolute abundance of each unique TCRbeta CDR3 rearrangement, sequence reads were collapsed and filtered. For each sample, productive Simpson clonality was calculated as the square root of Simpson's diversity index over productive rearrangements. TCRdb re-hosts the immuneACCESS table, in-frame sequences only. Its copies lack some clones; in the studies checked, an unresolved V gene accounts for under half of them, and the cause for the rest is not known. The V and J calls and clone size come from that table; D and trimming were worked out from the DNA. The sample table holds some 90,000 clones, of which over 75% were seen once. 4.4% of the sample comes from the top ten.

Whole blood was collected in K2EDTA tubes by collaborating institutions according to the institutions' own protocols. Collaborator samples were shipped for TCRbeta analysis as frozen whole blood, isolated PBMCs, or DNA extracted from either sample type. Sequencing input: peripheral blood. This sequence was found in a man between 60 and 75 years old with acute or convalescent COVID-19.

The DNA reads TGTGCCAGCAGCTCCGGGACAGGGCCCTACGAGCAGTACTTC. This gives the protein CASSSGTGPYEQYF. The chain is assembled from TRBV3-1 (or the pseudogene TRBV3-2) and TRBJ2-7; a stretch of 9 junction bases matches TRBD1. V lost 5 bases and J lost 2 bases, and the count of bases not matched to a germline gene is 4. CDR1 and CDR2, looked up from the germline V gene (reference sequence), are LGHDT and YNNKEL. The CDR3 measures 14 amino acids from cysteine to phenylalanine. The sequence is cut down to CDR3 DNA, 42 bases in frame from base 1.